This TCR beta chain was found in a study of blood T cell repertoires in COVID-19. As handled by the study authors: From reference gene primer amplification, estimates of nucleated cell counts were derived. TCRdb keeps only in-frame clones here, not all; method: immunoSEQ multiplex PCR. V and J calls and clone size are copied from that table; D and trimming were computed from the DNA. The data hold approximately 290,000 clones, with roughly 91% observed a single time. The CDR3 is 15 amino acids. J gave up 8 bases and V 4 bases, and 8 bases lay outside the gene matches. The germline CDR1 and CDR2 sequences are MGHRA and YSYEKL.

Sample: peripheral blood. This clonotype originated in a man aged 30-40 years with acute or convalescent COVID-19. J is TRBJ1-4 and V is TRBV4-1, with TRBD1 matching 9 bases. CDR3 DNA sequence: TGCGCCAGCAGCCCAGCGGGGACAGGGCAGGAAAAACTGTTTTTT. Residues: CASSPAGTGQEKLFF.